These 21 T cell receptor beta chains share one sample of origin, sequenced in a study of shared clonotypes between healthy human individuals. Data came from immunoSEQ multiplex PCR; TCRdb stores just in-frame clones and leaves some out. The repertoire consists of some 1 million clones, with about 77% occurring once and the leading ten covering over 1.3%. The source material was memory CD4+ T cells sorted from blood. The subset is: CD45RA-negative fraction. These receptor sequences come from a man aged 18 to 30 in good health.

The chain has TRBV5-1 and TRBJ2-5, with 8 nucleotides matching TRBD2. Per the germline V gene, CDR1 is SGHRS and CDR2 is YFSETQ. The CDR3 loop spans 14 amino acids. V shed 6 bases and J 5 bases; nucleotides not matched to a gene: 9. The DNA of the CDR3 is TGCGCCAGCACCTCGGGGGGGGCAACCGAGACCCAGTACTTC. As protein: CASTSGGATETQYF.

V and J are TRBV19 and TRBJ2-7; no reliable D call. The CDR3 has 15 amino acids. Trimming removed 6 bases at V and 0 bases at J, with 15 bases between. CDR1 and CDR2 from the germline V gene are LNHDA and SQIVND (reference sequence). The CDR3 sequence is CASSPQSASSYEQYF. The CDR3 nucleotides read TGTGCCAGTAGCCCCCAATCGGCCAGCTCCTACGAGCAGTACTTC. Based on the CDR3 plus reference TRBV19 and TRBJ2-7, the full variable domain is DGGITQSPKYLFRKEGQNVTLSCEQNLNHDAMYWYRQDPGQGLRLIYYSQIVNDFQKGDIAEGYSVSREKKESFPLTVTSAQKNPTAFYLCASSPQSASSYEQYFGPGTRLTVT.

This chain connects TRBV25-1 to TRBJ2-7; possibly TRBD1 for D (6 bases). The V gene lost 5 bases and the J gene lost 4 bases, with 9 bases spanning the gap. Germline values: CDR1 MGHDK, CDR2 SYGVNS. The CDR3 spans 12 residues. The CDR3 here is CASSRTGYEQYF. The DNA for the CDR3 is TGTGCCAGCAGTCGTACAGGGTACGAGCAGTACTTC.

The gene calls are TRBV4-2 and TRBJ1-5, with D hard to call. V was shortened by 1 base and J by 0 bases, with 1 base between the two germline ends. The CDR3 covers 13 residues. Germline CDR1 and CDR2: LGHNA and YNFKEQ. The DNA for the CDR3 is TGTGCCAGCAGCCAAGCTAGCAATCAGCCCCAGCATTTT. It specifies CASSQASNQPQHF.

This clone appeared many times. This chain links TRBV5-5 with TRBJ1-1; possibly TRBD1 for D (5 bases). The V end was cut by 2 bases, the J end by 0 bases, with 8 bases between. This CDR3 is built from 14 residues. Per the germline V gene, CDR1 is SGHKS and CDR2 is YYEKEE (reference sequence). CDR3: CASSFSGMNTEAFF. The CDR3, as DNA: TGTGCCAGCAGCTTTTCAGGGATGAACACTGAAGCTTTCTTT.

The CDR3 region is CASSEGNPDTQYF. The CDR3 DNA follows: TGCGCCAGCAGCGAGGGGAACCCAGATACGCAGTATTTT. V and J are TRBV5-1 and TRBJ2-3; either TRBD1 or TRBD2 may supply D (5 bases each). Germline CDR1 reads SGHRS; CDR2 reads YFSETQ. The V end was cut by 4 bases, the J end by 4 bases, with 10 bases between. This CDR3 has 13 residues.

This sequence joins TRBV28 and TRBJ2-1; TRBD2 might be the D (7 bases). There are 16 residues in the CDR3. V shed 4 bases and J shed 2 bases, with 15 bases lying between them. Germline V lookup: CDR1 MDHEN, CDR2 SYDVKM. In nucleotides, the CDR3 is TGTGCCAGCAGTTCGTTACAGGGAGGGGCCTACAATGAGCAGTTCTTC. This encodes CASSSLQGGAYNEQFF.

CDR3 DNA: TGTGCCAGCAGAAGTGGGACAGGGGGCAATCAGCCCCAGCATTTT. Translating it yields CASRSGTGGNQPQHF. This sequence joins TRBV6-9 and TRBJ1-5; 10 nucleotides match TRBD1. There are 15 residues in the CDR3. V lost 6 bases, J lost 2 bases, and 4 bases stayed unmatched. Germline CDR1 is MNHGY and CDR2 is SVAAGI.

This clone was detected once. The chain has TRBV23-1 and TRBJ2-3; D unclear. TRBV23-1 falls under the ORF class, with uncertain function. Trimming took off 6 bases at V and 3 bases at J, with 7 bases between the two ends. The CDR3 loop spans 12 amino acids. The CDR3 coding sequence is TGCGCCAGCAGACAGAGGACAGATACGCAGTATTTT. This gives the protein CASRQRTDTQYF.

In DNA, the CDR3 is TGCGCCAGCAGCATAGAAGATACGCAGTATTTT. It translates to CASSIEDTQYF. The chain couples TRBV5-1 to TRBJ2-3; D unclear. The germline CDR1 and CDR2 sequences are SGHRS and YFSETQ. V was shortened by 4 bases and J by 5 bases, with 5 bases between the two germline ends. This CDR3 spans 11 amino acids.

V is TRBV6-1 and J is TRBJ1-2, with unresolved D. Trimming pared 6 bases from V and 4 bases from J, leaving 9 bases between. Germline V lookup: CDR1 MNHNS, CDR2 SASEGT. This CDR3 has 12 residues. The CDR3: CASRVKSYGYTF. In nucleotides, the CDR3 is TGTGCCAGCAGGGTCAAATCCTATGGCTACACCTTC.

The chain recombines TRBV11-2 with TRBJ2-1; 8 nucleotides align to TRBD1. Germline V lookup: CDR1 SGHAT, CDR2 FQNNGV. CDR3 length equals 15 residues. After removal of 5 bases from V and 2 bases from J, the junction contained 5 bases not matched to a gene. Written as DNA, the CDR3 is TGTGCCAGCAGCATCGGACAGGGAACCTACAATGAGCAGTTCTTC. It is translated as CASSIGQGTYNEQFF.

This clone appeared once. The chain has TRBV5-6 and TRBJ1-5; 7 nucleotides match TRBD1. The ends lost 3 bases at V and 3 bases at J; junction bases unmatched: 12. The CDR3 consists of 17 residues. Germline V gene lookup returns CDR1 SGHDT and CDR2 YYEEEE. The CDR3 coding sequence is TGTGCCAGCAGCTCCCGCCGGCTGACAGGGAACAATCAGCCCCAGCATTTT. Protein sequence: CASSSRRLTGNNQPQHF.

The chain has TRBV5-1 and TRBJ2-6; the match to TRBD2 covers 14 bases. Per germline, CDR1 SGHRS and CDR2 YFSETQ. The CDR3 runs to 18 residues. Losses at the gene ends were 4 bases for V and 4 bases for J; bases not matched to a gene: 7. CDR3 sequence (DNA): TGCGCCAGCAGCAAGGGACTAGCGGGAGTAGCGGGGGCCAACGTCCTGACTTTC. It specifies CASSKGLAGVAGANVLTF.

About this clone itself: The junction departs from germline at one end; a sequencing error may be responsible. The V call is TRBV7-2, the J call TRBJ1-3, with 8 positions matching TRBD1. The CDR3 runs to 14 residues. Germline V lookup: CDR1 SGHTA, CDR2 FQGNSA. The CDR3 region is CASSFQGAGNTIYF. CDR3 DNA sequence: TGTGCCAGCAGCTTCCAGGGGGCTGGAAATACCATATATTTT.

Only a few counts were recorded for this clone. The genes are TRBV19 and TRBJ1-5, with 7 bases matching TRBD1. J was trimmed by 2 bases and V by 8 bases; bases with no gene match: 3. The CDR3 covers 13 residues. CDR1 is LNHDA and CDR2 is SQIVND in the germline V gene (reference sequence). The CDR3 here is CASGGQGNQPQHF. DNA for the CDR3: TGTGCCAGTGGAGGACAGGGCAATCAGCCCCAGCATTTT.

This chain links TRBV11-2 with TRBJ1-4, with D possibly TRBD1 on 5 matching bases. Germline values: CDR1 SGHAT, CDR2 FQNNGV. Trimming left V 1 base short and J 4 bases short, with 13 bases between. The CDR3 is 16 amino acids. CDR3 in amino acids: CASSLGGSGVNEKLFF. The CDR3 nucleotides are TGTGCCAGCAGCTTAGGGGGCTCGGGGGTTAATGAAAAACTGTTTTTT.

The CDR3 DNA reads TGTGCCAGCAGCCAATCCTGGGGCACTGGAAACACCATATATTTT. It specifies CASSQSWGTGNTIYF. This chain joins TRBV14 and TRBJ1-3, with TRBD1 as a possible D gene (5 bases). In germline, CDR1 is SGHDN, CDR2 FVKESK. The V gene lost 2 bases and the J gene lost 2 bases, with 10 bases spanning the gap. CDR3 length: 15 residues.

Here the CDR3 reads CAWSLRGDTQYF. As DNA, the CDR3 is TGTGCCTGGAGTTTAAGGGGGGATACGCAGTATTTT. The rearrangement joins TRBV30 to TRBJ2-3; possibly TRBD1 for D (6 bases). Germline CDR1 and CDR2: GTSNPN and SVGIG (reference sequence). The CDR3 extends over 12 amino acids. Deletions cut 2 bases from V and 6 bases from J, with 9 bases between.

This chain links TRBV29-1 with TRBJ2-2, with D uncertain. V lost 4 bases and J 1 base, leaving 10 bases between the germline ends. Germline V gives CDR1 SQVTM, CDR2 ANQGSEA. The CDR3 contains 14 residues. CDR3 DNA sequence: TGCAGCGTTGTCAGAGGTGGGAACACCGGGGAGCTGTTTTTT. It codes for CSVVRGGNTGELFF.

The chain uses TRBV18 and TRBJ2-5; tentatively, D is TRBD1 or TRBD2 (5 bases each). Germline V gives CDR1 KGHSH, CDR2 LQKENI. The V end was cut by 3 bases, the J end by 7 bases, with 33 bases between. The CDR3 has 20 amino acids. The CDR3 DNA is TGTGCCAGCTCACCTCCGCTAACCTGGGACCTGACCGAAGAAAGTTGGACCCAGTACTTC. Translation: CASSPPLTWDLTEESWTQYF.